This T cell receptor beta chain comes out of a study of blood T cell repertoires in COVID-19. Study context: The United States, Italy and Spain supplied acute and convalescent COVID-19 samples. PBMCs, B-cell-depleted T cells, or T cells provided the cDNA or gDNA that made up the material.

The CDR3 is 14 amino acids. Germline CDR1 is LNHNV and CDR2 is YYDKDF (reference sequence). Trimming shortened V by 5 bases and J by 0 bases, and 11 bases separated the two germline ends. How the authors handled the data: Amplified reference gene primers provided the basis for estimating nucleated cell counts. Profiled with immunoSEQ multiplex PCR; TCRdb holds only in-frame clones, not every one. V and J calls and clone size are those listed in that table; D and trimming were worked out from the DNA. The sample carries 65,000 to 80,000 clones, roughly four fifths recorded once. Input material: peripheral blood. The J gene is TRBJ2-7, the V gene TRBV15; D might be TRBD1 (6 bases). The sequence was obtained from a human donor in a cohort sampled during active COVID-19. CDR3 loop: CATSLGQSSYEQYF. The DNA for the CDR3 is TGTGCCACCAGCTTAGGACAGAGCTCCTACGAGCAGTACTTC.